A selection of T cell receptor beta chains follows, all from one sample in a study of Graves' ophthalmopathy and Graves' hyperthyroidism. MiXCR was run by TCRdb on the multiplex PCR reads, yielding one entry per CDR3 protein. This sample has hundreds of thousands of distinct CDR3 sequences, with 20% to 25% found just once. The sequenced sample consisted of peripheral blood. Receptors were obtained from a woman between 50 and 59 years old with Graves' ophthalmopathy. Both conserved end residues are part of each CDR3. Each record gives: CDR3 length, V gene, clone size, J gene, D gene, CDR3 DNA, CDR3 protein. A D gene is named only where the DNA matches it firmly. A row's size may be missing; if present it is once, few, many or a size class.

19,TRBV11-2,few,TRBJ2-7,TRBD2,TGTGCCAGCAGCTTAGGCCCGACTAGCGGCCCTAGGGGCTCCTACGAGCAGTACTTC,CASSLGPTSGPRGSYEQYF
15,TRBV11-2,many,TRBJ2-7,TRBD2,TGTGCCAGCACCCCTTTTTGGACTAGCGCTTTCGAGCAGTACTTC,CASTPFWTSAFEQYF
13,TRBV20-1,NA,TRBJ2-5,NA,TGCAGTGCCCCGGGGGGCGGCCAAGAGACCCAGTACTTC,CSAPGGGQETQYF
15,TRBV6-5,many,TRBJ2-7,NA,TGTGCGGTTAAAGGGGCCGGAGCCCCCATCTACGAGCAGTACTTC,CAVKGAGAPIYEQYF
15,TRBV11-2,NA,TRBJ2-7,NA,TGTGCCAGCAGCTTACCCGGAGGCCTTGGGAACGAGCAGTACTTC,CASSLPGGLGNEQYF
14,TRBV29-1,few,TRBJ2-2,NA,TGCAGCGTAAAAGGATTGAAGAACACCGGGGAGCTGTTTTTT,CSVKGLKNTGELFF
18,TRBV7-2,NA,TRBJ1-6,NA,TGTGCCAGCAGCTTGACCGGGACATCGGCCGGAAATAATTCACCCCTCCACTTT,CASSLTGTSAGNNSPLHF
16,TRBV11-2,many,TRBJ1-5,NA,TGTGCCAGCAGCTTAGATCAGCGGGAGAGCAATCAGCCCCAGCATTTT,CASSLDQRESNQPQHF
13,TRBV12-3/TRBV12-4,many,TRBJ2-7,NA,TGTGCCAGCAGCCAGATCGACGGATACGAGCAGTACTTC,CASSQIDGYEQYF
15,TRBV6-1,NA,TRBJ2-5,NA,TGTGCCAGCAGATCTTCCGAGGAGTACCAAGAGACCCAGTACTTC,CASRSSEEYQETQYF
13,TRBV29-1,many,TRBJ2-5,NA,TGCAGCGTTGGCGGCAGCTTACAAGAGACCCAGTACTTC,CSVGGSLQETQYF
15,TRBV9,few,TRBJ2-2,NA,TGTGCCAGCAGCGTAGTAGGGTCCCGTCCCGGGGAGCTGTTTTTT,CASSVVGSRPGELFF
15,TRBV28,many,TRBJ1-6,NA,TGTGCCAGCAGTTTTATAGGACCCTATAATTCACCCCTCCACTTT,CASSFIGPYNSPLHF
14,TRBV27,many,TRBJ1-1,NA,TGTGCCAGCAGTCCCCGGGGATTCGGCACTGAAGCTTTCTTT,CASSPRGFGTEAFF
15,TRBV11-1,NA,TRBJ1-4,NA,TGTGCCAGCAGCCCCAAGGCGAGTTCGTCGGAAAAACTGTTTTTT,CASSPKASSSEKLFF
15,TRBV9,many,TRBJ1-6,NA,TGTGCCAGCAGCGTTCACTGGGCCGATAATTCACCCCTCCACTTT,CASSVHWADNSPLHF
12,TRBV30,many,TRBJ1-2,TRBD1,TGTGCCTGGGGAAGGGGGGACAGAGGCTACACCTTC,CAWGRGDRGYTF
12,TRBV30,many,TRBJ1-2,NA,TGTGCCTGGAGTCACGGGAGGTATGGCTACACCTTC,CAWSHGRYGYTF
11,TRBV28,NA,TRBJ1-1,NA,TGTGCCAGCATGGGTCGGAATGAAGCTTTCTTT,CASMGRNEAFF
13,TRBV5-1,NA,TRBJ2-7,TRBD1,TGCGCCAGTTCGGGACAGGGATTTTACGAGCAGTACTTC,CASSGQGFYEQYF
15,TRBV11-2,many,TRBJ1-2,NA,TGTGCCAGCAGCTTCGGAACCGGGAACTACTATGGCTACACCTTC,CASSFGTGNYYGYTF
13,TRBV6-1,many,TRBJ1-2,NA,TGTGCCAGCAGTGAGAGCGGGCAGTATGGCTACACCTTC,CASSESGQYGYTF
14,TRBV30,many,TRBJ1-3,NA,TGTGCCTGGAGTACCCACCCGGGACGAAACACCATATATTTT,CAWSTHPGRNTIYF
14,TRBV5-1,many,TRBJ2-7,TRBD1,TGCGCCAGCAGCTTGGCCGGGACAGGGAGCGAGCAGTACTTC,CASSLAGTGSEQYF
15,TRBV15,NA,TRBJ1-5,NA,TGTGCCACGAGGGGGACCGACAGCCCCAATCAGCCCCAGCATTTT,CATRGTDSPNQPQHF
16,TRBV5-1,many,TRBJ1-1,NA,TGCGCCAGCAGCCTGGCTACAAAGGGCGTTGGCACTGAAGCTTTCTTT,CASSLATKGVGTEAFF
13,TRBV28,many,TRBJ1-6,NA,TGTGCCAGCAGCACGGACTCTATTTCACCCCTCCACTTT,CASSTDSISPLHF
17,TRBV6-5,few,TRBJ2-7,TRBD1,TGTGCCAGCAGGTACACCGGGACAGGGTTCTTGTCCTACGAGCAGTACTTC,CASRYTGTGFLSYEQYF
15,TRBV20-1,NA,TRBJ1-3,NA,TGCAGTGCTCCCCTCCCGAGGTACTCTGGAAACACCATATATTTT,CSAPLPRYSGNTIYF
16,TRBV29-1,NA,TRBJ2-6,NA,TGCAGCGTTGAAGATCACCCAGGGGCAGGGGCCAACGTCCTGACTTTC,CSVEDHPGAGANVLTF
15,TRBV30,NA,TRBJ2-7,TRBD2,TGTGCCTGGAAACTAGCGGGTACTCCCTCCTACGAGCAGTACTTC,CAWKLAGTPSYEQYF
16,TRBV2,many,TRBJ2-7,TRBD1,TGTGCCAGCAGCCAGAGTACAGGGGGTCTCTCCTACGAGCAGTACTTC,CASSQSTGGLSYEQYF
13,TRBV24-1,many,TRBJ2-7,NA,TGTGCCACCAGCCGGGGGACTGGGGCAAAGCAGTACTTC,CATSRGTGAKQYF
16,TRBV27,many,TRBJ2-7,TRBD2,TGTGCCAGCAGGTTGTCGGTAGCGGGAGGGTATTACGAGCAGTACTTC,CASRLSVAGGYYEQYF
15,TRBV2,many,TRBJ2-5,NA,TGTGCCAGCAGTGACTATGGCGGCCAGTTCGGGACCCAGTACTTC,CASSDYGGQFGTQYF
12,TRBV7-9,many,TRBJ2-7,NA,TGTGCCAGCAGCCAAAATGCGGTCGAGCAGTACTTC,CASSQNAVEQYF
16,TRBV10-3,many,TRBJ2-7,TRBD2,TGTGCCATCAGTGGCCTAGCGGGAGGGCCCACGGATGAGCAGTACTTC,CAISGLAGGPTDEQYF
12,TRBV12-3/TRBV12-4,many,TRBJ2-3,NA,TGTGCCAGCAGTTTAGAAGGAAATACGCAGTATTTT,CASSLEGNTQYF
17,TRBV4-2,few,TRBJ1-2,TRBD1,TGTGCCAGCAGCCAAACCGGGACAGGGGATCTTGGCTATGGCTACACCTTC,CASSQTGTGDLGYGYTF
14,TRBV7-9,once,TRBJ1-6,TRBD1,TGTGCCAGCAGCTGGTCAGGGGGAAATTCACCCCTCCACTTT,CASSWSGGNSPLHF
13,TRBV28,NA,TRBJ1-5,TRBD1,TGTGCCAGCACAAACAGGGGGAAACAGCCCCAGCATTTT,CASTNRGKQPQHF
13,TRBV12-3/TRBV12-4,NA,TRBJ2-4,NA,TGTGCCAGCAGTTTAGGGCAGCTAAACATTCAGTACTTC,CASSLGQLNIQYF
15,TRBV5-6,many,TRBJ1-6,NA,TGTGCCAGCACCTCGGAGAGCACGTTAAATTCACCCCTCCACTTT,CASTSESTLNSPLHF
15,TRBV20-1,once,TRBJ1-6,NA,TGCAGTGCCCTAGCCATAAGCTCCTATAATTCACCCCTCCACTTT,CSALAISSYNSPLHF